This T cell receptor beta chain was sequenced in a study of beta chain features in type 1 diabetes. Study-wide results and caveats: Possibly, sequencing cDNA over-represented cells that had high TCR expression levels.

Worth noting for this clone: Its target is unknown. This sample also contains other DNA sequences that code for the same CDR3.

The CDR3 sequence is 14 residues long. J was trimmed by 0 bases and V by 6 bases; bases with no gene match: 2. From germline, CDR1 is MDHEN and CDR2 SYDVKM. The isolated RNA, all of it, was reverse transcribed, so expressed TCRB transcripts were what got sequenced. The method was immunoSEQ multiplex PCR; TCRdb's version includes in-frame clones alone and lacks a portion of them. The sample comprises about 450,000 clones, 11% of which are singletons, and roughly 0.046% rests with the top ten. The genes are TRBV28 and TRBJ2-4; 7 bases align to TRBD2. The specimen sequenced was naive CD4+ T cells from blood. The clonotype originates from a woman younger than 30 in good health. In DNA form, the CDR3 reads TGTGCCAGCAGCTCGGGGGGAGCCAAAAACATTCAGTACTTC. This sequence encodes CASSSGGAKNIQYF.